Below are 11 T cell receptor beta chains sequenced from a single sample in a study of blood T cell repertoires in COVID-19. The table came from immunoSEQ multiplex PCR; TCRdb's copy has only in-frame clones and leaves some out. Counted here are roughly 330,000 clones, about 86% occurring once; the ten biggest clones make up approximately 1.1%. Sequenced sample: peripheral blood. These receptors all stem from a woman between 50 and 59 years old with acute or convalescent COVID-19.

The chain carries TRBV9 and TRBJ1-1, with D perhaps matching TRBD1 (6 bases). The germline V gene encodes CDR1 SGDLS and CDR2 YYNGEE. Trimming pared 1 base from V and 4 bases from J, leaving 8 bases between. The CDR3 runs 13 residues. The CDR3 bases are TGTGCCAGCAGCGTACCAGGGGCCACTGAAGCTTTCTTT. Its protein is CASSVPGATEAFF.

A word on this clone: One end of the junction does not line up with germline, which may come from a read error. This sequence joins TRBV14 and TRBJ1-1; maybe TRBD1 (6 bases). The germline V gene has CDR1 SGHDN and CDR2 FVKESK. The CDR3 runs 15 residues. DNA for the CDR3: TGTGCCAGCAGCCAAGGGGGACAAGTGAAGACTGAAGCTTTCTTT. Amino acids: CASSQGGQVKTEAFF.

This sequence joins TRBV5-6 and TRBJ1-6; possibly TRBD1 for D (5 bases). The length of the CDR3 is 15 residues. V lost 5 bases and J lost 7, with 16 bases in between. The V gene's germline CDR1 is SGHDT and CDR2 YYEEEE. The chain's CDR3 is CASSFQGLLNSPLHF. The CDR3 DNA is TGTGCCAGCAGTTTCCAGGGACTGCTAAATTCACCCCTCCACTTT.

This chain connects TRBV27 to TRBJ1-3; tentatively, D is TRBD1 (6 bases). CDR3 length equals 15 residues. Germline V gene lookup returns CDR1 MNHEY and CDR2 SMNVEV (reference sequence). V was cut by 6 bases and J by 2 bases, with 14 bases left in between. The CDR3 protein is CASRGDGTPGNTIYF. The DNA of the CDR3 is TGTGCCAGCAGAGGCGACGGGACACCTGGAAACACCATATATTTT.

In DNA, the CDR3 is TGTGCCAGCAGCGCACGGACTAGCGGAGACGCCTACGAGCAGTACTTC. Translation gives CASSARTSGDAYEQYF. J is TRBJ2-7 and V is TRBV7-2, with TRBD2 matching over 10 bases. Trimming at V came to 5 bases and at J to 2 bases, leaving 9 bases not matched to a gene. There are 16 residues in the CDR3. Per germline, CDR1 SGHTA and CDR2 FQGNSA.

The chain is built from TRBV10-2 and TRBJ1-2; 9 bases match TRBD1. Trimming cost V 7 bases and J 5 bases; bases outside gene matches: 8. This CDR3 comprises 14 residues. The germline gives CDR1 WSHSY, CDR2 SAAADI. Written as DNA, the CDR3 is TGCGCCAGCACCGAGGCCGGGACAGGGTATGGCTACACCTTC. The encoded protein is CASTEAGTGYGYTF.

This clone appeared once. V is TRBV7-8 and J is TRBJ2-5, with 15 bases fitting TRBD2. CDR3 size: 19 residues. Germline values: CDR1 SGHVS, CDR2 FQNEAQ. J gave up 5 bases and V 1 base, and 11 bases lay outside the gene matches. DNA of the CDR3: TGTGCCAGCAGCTTAGATGTAACGGGACTAGCGGGGGGAGATGAGACCCAGTACTTC. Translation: CASSLDVTGLAGGDETQYF.

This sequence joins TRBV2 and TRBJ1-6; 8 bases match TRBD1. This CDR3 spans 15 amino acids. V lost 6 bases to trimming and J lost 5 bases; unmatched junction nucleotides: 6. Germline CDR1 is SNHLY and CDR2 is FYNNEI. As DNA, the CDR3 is TGTGCCAGCAGGGACCGGACAGGGAATAATTCACCCCTCCACTTT. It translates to CASRDRTGNNSPLHF.

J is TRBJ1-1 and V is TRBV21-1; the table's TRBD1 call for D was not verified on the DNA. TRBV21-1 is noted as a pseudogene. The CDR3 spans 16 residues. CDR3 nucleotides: TGTGCCAGCAGTACCCGGGAGACAGGGTGTAACACTGAAGCTTTCTTT. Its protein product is CASSTRETGCNTEAFF.

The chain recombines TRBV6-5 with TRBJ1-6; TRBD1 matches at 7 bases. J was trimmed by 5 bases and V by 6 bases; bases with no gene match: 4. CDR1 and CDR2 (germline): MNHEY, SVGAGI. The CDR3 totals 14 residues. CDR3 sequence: CASRPQGNNSPLHF. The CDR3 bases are TGTGCCAGCAGACCACAGGGGAATAATTCACCCCTCCACTTT.

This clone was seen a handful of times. The CDR3 region is CASSRLAQETQYF. CDR3 coding DNA: TGTGCCAGCAGTCGACTGGCACAAGAGACCCAGTACTTC. This chain links TRBV6-2 or TRBV6-3 with TRBJ2-5, with D uncertain. CDR3 length: 13 amino acids. Germline V gene lookup returns CDR1 MNHEY and CDR2 SVGEGT. The ends were cut back, 5 bases at V and 2 bases at J, with 9 bases in the middle.